This is a list of T cell receptor beta chains from one sample in a study of blood T cell repertoires in COVID-19. The protocol was immunoSEQ multiplex PCR, while the TCRdb copy is restricted to in-frame clones and leaves out a portion. The sample consists of approximately 100,000 clones, around 87% of them appearing once. The sequenced material came from peripheral blood. The source is a man aged 50 to 60 with acute or convalescent COVID-19. CDR3s include the opening cysteine and the closing phenylalanine or tryptophan. A D gene is named only where the DNA matches it firmly. Clone size is given for some rows only: seen once, a few or many times, or a class if the clone is expanded.

j_call d_call v_call clone_size cdr3_aa cdr3_nt
TRBJ2-3 . TRBV18 . CASSPLPADTQYF TGTGCCAGCTCACCCCTTCCCGCAGATACGCAGTATTTT
TRBJ1-1 . TRBV7-8 . CASSSEGRRNTEAFF TGTGCCAGCAGCTCAGAGGGTCGGAGGAACACTGAAGCTTTCTTT
TRBJ2-2 TRBD1 TRBV14 . CASSQEAGTARGGELFF TGTGCCAGCAGCCAAGAGGCCGGGACAGCCAGGGGTGGGGAGCTGTTTTTT
TRBJ2-1 TRBD1 TRBV11-3 . CASSFAGGRNEQFF TGTGCCAGCAGCTTTGCAGGGGGCAGGAATGAGCAGTTCTTC
TRBJ2-7 TRBD1 TRBV18 . CASSPGQGFEQYF TGTGCCAGCTCACCGGGACAGGGATTCGAGCAGTACTTC
TRBJ1-5 . TRBV12-3/TRBV12-4 few CASSLYSNQPQHF TGTGCCAGCAGCCTGTATAGCAATCAGCCCCAGCATTTT
TRBJ1-2 TRBD1 TRBV28 . CASSRGGQGGGYTF TGTGCCAGCAGCCGGGGAGGACAGGGGGGTGGCTACACCTTC
TRBJ2-7 TRBD1 TRBV19 . CASSRGTGSSYEQYF TGTGCCAGTAGTAGAGGGACAGGGTCGTCCTACGAGCAGTACTTC
TRBJ1-6 . TRBV19 . CASSIYTRSSGNSPLHF TGTGCCAGTAGTATATATACCCGGTCTTCGGGGAATTCACCCCTCCACTTT
TRBJ2-6 . TRBV5-1 . CASSFSGHSSTGANVLTF TGCGCCAGCAGCTTCTCGGGACATTCCTCTACTGGGGCCAACGTCCTGACTTTC
TRBJ1-5 . TRBV28 many CASSPPHRVRSNQPQHF TGTGCCAGCAGTCCCCCCCACAGGGTACGAAGCAATCAGCCCCAGCATTTT
TRBJ2-5 . TRBV24-1 once CATSDPRGRDLRETQYF TGTGCCACCAGTGATCCCCGTGGAAGGGACTTAAGAGAGACCCAGTACTTC
TRBJ2-2 TRBD1 TRBV3-1/TRBV3-2 . CASSLGQGLNTGELFF TGTGCCAGCAGCCTGGGACAGGGGCTCAACACCGGGGAGCTGTTTTTT
TRBJ1-4 . TRBV3-1/TRBV3-2 . CASSYLGGGRPEKLFF TGTGCCAGCAGCTACCTAGGCGGGGGCCGGCCAGAAAAACTGTTTTTT
TRBJ1-2 . TRBV5-4 once CASSAEQGMGGYTF TGTGCCAGCAGCGCCGAACAGGGAATGGGTGGCTACACCTTC
TRBJ2-1 TRBD2 TRBV6-5 . CASSYLTSGSYNEQFF TGTGCCAGCAGTTACTTGACTAGCGGGTCGTACAATGAGCAGTTCTTC
TRBJ2-1 . TRBV28 . CASSTPYNEQFF TGTGCCAGCAGTACACCTTACAATGAGCAGTTCTTC
TRBJ2-4 . TRBV19 . CASSSTMQGNIQYF TGTGCCAGTAGTTCCACCATGCAGGGTAACATTCAGTACTTC
TRBJ1-1 . TRBV19 . CASSTGQKNTEAFF TGTGCCAGTAGTACTGGACAGAAGAACACTGAAGCTTTCTTT
TRBJ2-7 TRBD2 TRBV29-1 . CSVYGTRTYEQYF TGCAGCGTTTATGGGACTAGAACCTACGAGCAGTACTTC
TRBJ2-2 . TRBV7-6 . CASSLAMEATGELFF TGTGCCAGCAGCTTAGCTATGGAGGCCACCGGGGAGCTGTTTTTT
TRBJ2-7 TRBD2 TRBV5-6 . CASSFYFRTSWDEQYF TGTGCCAGCAGCTTTTACTTTAGGACTAGTTGGGACGAGCAGTACTTC
TRBJ2-1 TRBD2 TRBV12-3/TRBV12-4 once CASSPGTSGREFF TGTGCCAGCAGTCCCGGGACTAGCGGGAGGGAGTTCTTC
TRBJ2-1 . TRBV24-1 . CATSDLAGNEQFF TGTGCCACCAGTGATTTGGCGGGTAATGAGCAGTTCTTC
TRBJ2-7 TRBD2 TRBV27 . CASSKSGLAYEQYF TGTGCCAGCAGTAAAAGCGGACTAGCGTACGAGCAGTACTTC
TRBJ1-5 . TRBV18 . CASSQGTDTNQPQHF TGTGCCAGCTCCCAAGGCACTGACACCAATCAGCCCCAGCATTTT
TRBJ1-1 TRBD1 TRBV30 . CAWNRGNFGTEAFF TGTGCCTGGAACAGGGGTAATTTCGGCACTGAAGCTTTCTTT
TRBJ2-2 . TRBV19 few CASSAGTNGPGELFF TGTGCCAGTAGTGCCGGGACAAACGGGCCTGGGGAGCTGTTTTTT
TRBJ2-7 . TRBV6-5 . CASSTAGFYEQYF TGTGCCAGCAGTACAGCGGGTTTCTACGAGCAGTACTTC
TRBJ1-4 TRBD1 TRBV3-1/TRBV3-2 . CASSQEWTGSEKLFF TGTGCCAGCAGCCAAGAATGGACAGGGAGCGAAAAACTGTTTTTT
TRBJ2-7 TRBD2 TRBV29-1 . CSVAWGVREGSYEQYF TGCAGCGTTGCTTGGGGGGTGCGGGAGGGCTCCTACGAGCAGTACTTC
TRBJ2-5 . TRBV4-1 . CASSPSPQGTQYF TGCGCCAGCAGCCCTAGTCCCCAGGGGACCCAGTACTTC
TRBJ1-5 . TRBV7-2 . CASSLGSGNQPQHF TGTGCCAGCAGCTTAGGATCAGGCAATCAGCCCCAGCATTTT
TRBJ2-1 . TRBV18 . CASSPLAGTDEQFF TGTGCCAGCTCACCACTAGCGGGGACAGATGAGCAGTTCTTC
TRBJ2-5 TRBD2 TRBV24-1 . CATSEGGLAGEETQYF TGTGCCACCAGTGAGGGGGGACTAGCGGGAGAAGAGACCCAGTACTTC
TRBJ2-5 . TRBV5-1 once CASSLSYPGEETQYF TGCGCCAGCAGCTTATCCTACCCCGGGGAGGAGACCCAGTACTTC
TRBJ2-5 TRBD1 TRBV11-2 . CASSLGGDRRDQETQYF TGTGCCAGCAGCTTAGGTGGGGACAGGAGGGACCAAGAGACCCAGTACTTC
TRBJ2-1 TRBD2 TRBV7-9 . CASSLAGGPNEQFF TGTGCCAGCAGCTTAGCGGGAGGGCCCAATGAGCAGTTCTTC
TRBJ1-4 TRBD1 TRBV9 . CASSANTGDGEKLFF TGTGCCAGCAGCGCCAATACAGGGGACGGTGAAAAACTGTTTTTT
TRBJ2-3 TRBD2 TRBV3-1/TRBV3-2 . CASSQDIRTSRADTQYF TGTGCCAGCAGCCAAGATATAAGGACTAGCAGAGCAGATACGCAGTATTTT
TRBJ2-1 TRBD2 TRBV12-5 . CASAKAGAISYNEQFF TGTGCTAGTGCTAAAGCGGGAGCGATCTCCTACAATGAGCAGTTCTTC
TRBJ2-4 . TRBV11-2 few CASQGHNKNIQYF TGTGCCAGCCAGGGACACAACAAAAACATTCAGTACTTC
TRBJ2-1 . TRBV5-4 . CASSSHSIIRDNEQFF TGTGCCAGCAGCTCCCATTCTATTATCCGGGACAATGAGCAGTTCTTC
TRBJ2-3 TRBD1 TRBV6-5 once CASRKTGGTDTQYF TGTGCCAGCAGGAAGACAGGGGGAACAGATACGCAGTATTTT
TRBJ2-1 TRBD2 TRBV6-5 . CASSYSSSGRVNEQFF TGTGCCAGCAGTTACTCCTCTAGCGGGAGGGTCAATGAGCAGTTCTTC
TRBJ2-1 TRBD2 TRBV6-4 few CASSEGLAGAGNEQFF TGTGCCAGCAGTGAAGGACTAGCGGGAGCGGGTAATGAGCAGTTCTTC
TRBJ2-2 TRBD2 TRBV30 once CAWSGLAGQNTGELFF TGTGCCTGGAGTGGTCTAGCGGGACAAAACACCGGGGAGCTGTTTTTT
TRBJ1-5 . TRBV28 once CASSSFPWGPESSNQPQHF TGTGCCAGCAGTTCCTTCCCCTGGGGGCCAGAGAGTAGCAATCAGCCCCAGCATTTT
TRBJ1-2 . TRBV19 . CASSFGEGYGYTF TGTGCCAGTAGTTTCGGGGAGGGGTATGGCTACACCTTC
TRBJ1-2 TRBD1 TRBV9 . CASSARGRLNYGYTF TGTGCCAGCAGCGCCAGGGGGAGGCTTAACTATGGCTACACCTTC
TRBJ2-1 . TRBV28 . CASSFWGHEQFF TGTGCCAGCAGTTTCTGGGGCCATGAGCAGTTCTTC
TRBJ2-3 TRBD2 TRBV29-1 . CSVEGSGTSGRAGQYF TGCAGCGTTGAAGGGTCCGGGACTAGCGGGAGGGCCGGGCAGTATTTT